The T cell receptor beta chain described here comes from a study of shared T cell receptors in the human thymus. Profiling relied on immunoSEQ multiplex PCR, and the TCRdb table lists in-frame clones only, not all of them. Counted here are 650,000 to 950,000 clones, over 75% occurring once; the ten biggest clones make up roughly 0.01%. CDR3 length equals 17 residues. CDR1 is SGHRS and CDR2 is YFSETQ in the germline V gene. The V gene lost 4 bases and the J gene lost 0 bases, with 19 bases spanning the gap. The same sample was also used in a study of human thymus T cells. That paper adds: The donors were infants in Finland with congenital heart defects, otherwise immunologically healthy. Corrective cardiac operations yielded the resected thymus tissue. As related research reported, thymic repertoires overlapped highly among unrelated individuals.

Material for sequencing was thymocytes. The receptor comes from a girl in the first two years of life with a congenital heart defect. This chain links TRBV5-1 with TRBJ2-5; maybe TRBD1 (8 bases). This chain's CDR3 is CASSQYRGTKNQETQYF. The CDR3 DNA reads TGCGCCAGCAGCCAATACAGGGGGACTAAGAACCAAGAGACCCAGTACTTC.